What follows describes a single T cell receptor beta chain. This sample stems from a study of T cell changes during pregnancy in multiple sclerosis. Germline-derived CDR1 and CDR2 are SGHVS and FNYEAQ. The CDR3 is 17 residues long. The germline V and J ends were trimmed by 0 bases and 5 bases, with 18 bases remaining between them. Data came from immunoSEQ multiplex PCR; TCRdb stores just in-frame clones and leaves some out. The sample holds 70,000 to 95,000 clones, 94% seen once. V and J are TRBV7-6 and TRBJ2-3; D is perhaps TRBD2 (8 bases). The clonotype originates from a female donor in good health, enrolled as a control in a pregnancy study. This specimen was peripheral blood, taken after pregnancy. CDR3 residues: CASSLAFSGGGKDTQYF. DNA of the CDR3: TGTGCCAGCAGCTTAGCGTTTTCGGGAGGGGGCAAAGATACGCAGTATTTT.